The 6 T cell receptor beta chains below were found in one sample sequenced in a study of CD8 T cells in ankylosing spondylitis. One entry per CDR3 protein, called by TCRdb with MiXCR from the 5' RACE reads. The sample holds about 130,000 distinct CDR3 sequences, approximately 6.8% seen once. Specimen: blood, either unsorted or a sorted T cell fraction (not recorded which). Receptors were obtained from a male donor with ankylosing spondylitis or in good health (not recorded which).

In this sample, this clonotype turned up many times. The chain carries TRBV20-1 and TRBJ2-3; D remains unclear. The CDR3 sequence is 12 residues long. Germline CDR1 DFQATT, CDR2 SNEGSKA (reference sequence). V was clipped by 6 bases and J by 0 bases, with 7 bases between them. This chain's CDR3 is CSAVTSTDTQYF. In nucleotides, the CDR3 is TGCAGTGCGGTTACTAGCACAGATACGCAGTATTTT.

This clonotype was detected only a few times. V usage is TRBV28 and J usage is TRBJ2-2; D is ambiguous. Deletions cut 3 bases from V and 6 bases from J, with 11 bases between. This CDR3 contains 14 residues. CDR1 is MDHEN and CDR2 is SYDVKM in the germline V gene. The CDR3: CASSLSPPPGELFF. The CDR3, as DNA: TGTGCCAGCAGTTTGTCCCCCCCTCCCGGGGAGCTGTTTTTT.

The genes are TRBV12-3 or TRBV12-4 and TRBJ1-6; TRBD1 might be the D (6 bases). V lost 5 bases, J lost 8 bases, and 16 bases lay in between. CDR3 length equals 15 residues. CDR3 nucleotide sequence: TGTGCCAGCAGTCATGGGGGGCGGTTGGATTCACCCCTCCACTTT. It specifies CASSHGGRLDSPLHF.

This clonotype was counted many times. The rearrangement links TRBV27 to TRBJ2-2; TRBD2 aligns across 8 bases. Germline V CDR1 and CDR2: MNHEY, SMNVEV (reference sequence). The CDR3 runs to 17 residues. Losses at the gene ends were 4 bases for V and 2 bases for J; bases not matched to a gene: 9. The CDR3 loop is CASSYTGGPVNTGELFF. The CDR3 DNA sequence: TGTGCCAGCAGTTATACGGGAGGGCCCGTAAACACCGGGGAGCTGTTTTTT.

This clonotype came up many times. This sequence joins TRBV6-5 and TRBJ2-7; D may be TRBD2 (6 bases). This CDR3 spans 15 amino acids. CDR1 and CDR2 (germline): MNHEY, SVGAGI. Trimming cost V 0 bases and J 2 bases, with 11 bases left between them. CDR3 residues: CASSYSVEGTYEQYF. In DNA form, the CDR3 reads TGTGCCAGCAGTTACTCGGTGGAGGGGACCTACGAGCAGTACTTC.

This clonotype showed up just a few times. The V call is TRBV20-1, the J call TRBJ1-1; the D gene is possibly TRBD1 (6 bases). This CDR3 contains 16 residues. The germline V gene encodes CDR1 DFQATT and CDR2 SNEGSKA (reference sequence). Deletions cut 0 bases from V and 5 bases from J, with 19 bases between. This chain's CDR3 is CSARDVNGGLGTEAFF. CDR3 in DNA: TGCAGTGCTAGAGATGTAAATGGGGGGCTGGGGACTGAAGCTTTCTTT.